The 21 T cell receptor beta chains in this list originate from one sample, sequenced in a study of molecular identifiers for immune sequencing clone quantification. TCRdb passed the PCR reads through MiXCR, listing each CDR3 protein once. This table has about half a million distinct CDR3 sequences, 25% appearing once. What was sequenced was naive CD8+ T cells from blood, with Jurkat cell RNA spiked in. Subset given: FACS-sorted CD8+CD4-CCR7+CD45RA+ naive T cells. The receptors originated from a human donor in good health. Some libraries in this study had Jurkat cell RNA spiked in.

This clonotype was detected ten times or more. The V gene is TRBV2, the J gene TRBJ2-3; 9 nucleotides line up with TRBD1. Germline CDR1 is SNHLY and CDR2 is FYNNEI. The ends lost 9 bases at V and 3 bases at J; junction bases unmatched: 13. This CDR3 comprises 16 residues. The CDR3 nucleotides read TGTGCCAGAACGAACGGGGGGACAGGGCCTACAGATACGCAGTATTTT. Its protein is CARTNGGTGPTDTQYF. Based on the CDR3 plus reference TRBV2 and TRBJ2-3, the full variable domain is EPEVTQTPSHQVTQMGQEVILRCVPISNHLYFYWYRQILGQKVEFLVSFYNNEISEKSEIFDDQFSVERPDGSNFTLKIRSTKLEDSAMYFCARTNGGTGPTDTQYFGPGTRLTVL.

This clonotype was recorded a few times. The V and J genes are TRBV30 and TRBJ2-6; D gene unclear. CDR1 GTSNPN and CDR2 SVGIG come from the germline V gene (reference sequence). V lost 6 bases and J lost 2, with 14 bases in between. This CDR3 is 15 amino acids long. Written as DNA, the CDR3 is TGTGCCTGCACTTACGCTGTGGCTGGGGCCAACGTCCTGACTTTC. It encodes CACTYAVAGANVLTF.

This clonotype was found many times. The chain has TRBV29-1 and TRBJ2-7, with 11 bases lining up with TRBD1. The germline CDR1 and CDR2 sequences are SQVTM and ANQGSEA. With V trimmed by 7 bases and J by 2 bases, 4 bases remained unmatched. CDR3 length equals 13 residues. CDR3 sequence reads: CSALGQGAYEQYF. In DNA form, the CDR3 reads TGCAGCGCGTTGGGACAGGGGGCCTACGAGCAGTACTTC.

The chain recombines TRBV21-1 with TRBJ2-7; the table gives TRBD1 as D, unverified against the DNA. TRBV21-1 has pseudogene status. The CDR3 length is 17 residues. CDR3 sequence: CASSKAPGVRDSHEQYF. In nucleotides, the CDR3 is TGTGCCAGCAGCAAGGCGCCAGGGGTGCGGGACAGCCACGAGCAGTACTTC.

This clonotype appeared a few times. The chain recombines TRBV7-9 with TRBJ2-1; 8 nucleotides align to TRBD2. The CDR3 contains 19 residues. The germline V gene has CDR1 SEHNR and CDR2 FQNEAQ (reference sequence). The trim removed 0 bases at V and 1 base at J, leaving 11 bases unmatched. The CDR3, as DNA: TGTGCCAGCAGCTTAGCTTCTTCGCGGGGGGCCTCGTCCTACAATGAGCAGTTCTTC. As protein: CASSLASSRGASSYNEQFF.

This clonotype appeared a few times. The genes are TRBV25-1 and TRBJ2-1; perhaps D is TRBD1 or TRBD2 (6 bases each). The V end was cut by 1 base, the J end by 4 bases, with 17 bases between. The CDR3 runs 17 residues. The germline V gene has CDR1 MGHDK and CDR2 SYGVNS. DNA for the CDR3: TGTGCCAGCAGTGAATTACCCGGGGGCTCGGTGTACAATGAGCAGTTCTTC. Translation gives CASSELPGGSVYNEQFF.

As regards this clonotype: A much more abundant neighbour one base away suggests this may be a read error. The final CDR3 position lacks the conserved phenylalanine or tryptophan, pointing to a likely read error. The chain uses TRBV4-1 and TRBJ2-7; 8 bases are shared with TRBD1. V shed 4 bases, J shed 5 bases, and the junction held 4 bases outside the gene matches. The CDR3 has 13 amino acids. CDR1 is MGHRA, CDR2 YSYEKL, per germline. CDR3 bases: TGCGCCAGCAGCCCAGGGGGCGTCGACGAGCAGTACTTA. It codes for CASSPGGVDEQYL.

This clonotype has at least ten counts. The chain uses TRBV7-9 and TRBJ2-7; D not certain. This CDR3 is 13 amino acids long. With 4 bases removed from V and 6 bases from J, the gap between germline ends came to 13 bases. Germline loops: CDR1 SEHNR, CDR2 FQNEAQ (reference sequence). CDR3 residues: CASSSKGRGEQYF. The CDR3 coding sequence is TGTGCCAGCAGCTCGAAGGGAAGAGGCGAGCAGTACTTC. Full variable domain (rest looked up from reference TRBV7-9 and TRBJ2-7): DTGVSQNPRHKITKRGQNVTFRCDPISEHNRLYWYRQTLGQGPEFLTYFQNEAQLEKSRLLSDRFSAERPKGSFSTLEIQRTEQGDSAMYLCASSSKGRGEQYFGPGTRLTVT.

This clonotype has a count of ten or more. The genes are TRBV4-1 and TRBJ1-6, with TRBD1 as a possible D gene (5 bases). Trimming shortened V by 1 base and J by 6 bases, and 16 bases separated the two germline ends. Looked up from germline, CDR1 is MGHRA and CDR2 is YSYEKL. This CDR3 region has 17 residues. DNA for the CDR3: TGCGCCAGCAGCCAAGTACTTGGGGGTTTATCTAATTCACCCCTCCACTTT. The encoded protein is CASSQVLGGLSNSPLHF.

The chain recombines TRBV4-2 with TRBJ1-1; D uncertain. The ends were cut back, 1 base at V and 8 bases at J, with 5 bases in the middle. CDR1 is LGHNA, CDR2 YNFKEQ, per germline. The length of the CDR3 is 11 residues. The CDR3 loop is CASSQAYEAFF. DNA for the CDR3: TGTGCCAGCAGCCAAGCATACGAAGCTTTCTTT.

The chain has TRBV7-9 and TRBJ2-7; tentatively, D is TRBD1 (6 bases). V was shortened by 1 base and J by 3 bases, with 13 bases between the two germline ends. The CDR3 extends over 15 amino acids. CDR1 is SEHNR, CDR2 FQNEAQ, per germline (reference sequence). Written as DNA, the CDR3 is TGTGCCAGCAGCTTAGGACCGGGACAAGTCTACGAGCAGTACTTC. Its protein product is CASSLGPGQVYEQYF.

This clonotype was seen many times. The chain employs TRBV25-1 and TRBJ2-1; TRBD2 is a possible D gene (6 bases). Germline CDR1 and CDR2: MGHDK and SYGVNS. This CDR3 has 18 residues. The V gene lost 3 bases and the J gene lost 3 bases, with 21 bases spanning the gap. This chain's CDR3 is CASSDPELGAGRYNEQFF. DNA for the CDR3: TGTGCCAGCAGTGATCCCGAATTGGGAGCGGGCCGCTACAATGAGCAGTTCTTC.

This clonotype was seen a few times. V usage is TRBV4-3 and J usage is TRBJ2-3, with D perhaps TRBD2 (7 bases). Germline CDR1 LGHNA, CDR2 YSLEER. CDR3 length equals 15 residues. Trimming took off 4 bases at V and 4 bases at J, with 15 bases between the two ends. Here the CDR3 reads CASSLTGGRADTQYF. In DNA form, the CDR3 reads TGCGCCAGCAGCCTGACCGGGGGGCGCGCAGATACGCAGTATTTT.

This clonotype has just a few counts. This chain connects TRBV6-5 to TRBJ1-6; no firm D call. The germline gives CDR1 MNHEY, CDR2 SVGAGI. The CDR3 is 12 amino acids. Trimming took off 11 bases at V and 10 bases at J, with 15 bases between the two ends. CDR3 nucleotide sequence: TGTGCCTTCGCGCCGGAGGGCTCACCCCTCCACTTT. Protein: CAFAPEGSPLHF.

For this clonotype: Since a much larger clone is just one base distant, this may be a read error. The gene calls are TRBV24-1 and TRBJ2-3; D call uncertain. Germline CDR1 reads KGHDR; CDR2 reads SFDVKD. V was shortened by 5 bases and J by 2 bases, with 7 bases between the two germline ends. The CDR3 sequence is 13 residues long. CDR3 loop: CATSVSVTDTQYF. DNA of the CDR3: TGTGCCACCAGTGTCTCTGTCACAGATACGCAGTATTTT.

V is TRBV9 and J is TRBJ2-5; perhaps TRBD1 as D (6 bases). V lost 1 base and J lost 5, with 12 bases in between. The germline V gene encodes CDR1 SGDLS and CDR2 YYNGEE. The CDR3 is 14 amino acids. The DNA for the CDR3 is TGTGCCAGCAGCGTATTTGGGGGCGAGGAGACCCAGTACTTC. This encodes CASSVFGGEETQYF. The full variable domain, its missing parts supplied by reference TRBV9 and TRBJ2-5, is DSGVTQTPKHLITATGQRVTLRCSPRSGDLSVYWYQQSLDQGLQFLIQYYNGEERAKGNILERFSAQQFPDLHSELNLSSLELGDSALYFCASSVFGGEETQYFGPGTRLLVL.

This clonotype was picked up a small number of times. The rearrangement links TRBV25-1 to TRBJ2-1; D tentatively fits TRBD1 or TRBD2 (5 bases each). Germline loops: CDR1 MGHDK, CDR2 SYGVNS. The CDR3 spans 15 residues. The V end lost 0 bases, the J end lost 8 bases, and 14 bases lay between the germline ends. The CDR3 DNA reads TGTGCCAGCAGTGAATATCACACCGGGGACGATGAGCAGTTCTTC. The encoded protein is CASSEYHTGDDEQFF.

A word on this clonotype: A read error may be the cause here, since a much bigger clone is one base away. This sequence joins TRBV4-1 and TRBJ1-1, with D possibly being TRBD1 (5 bases). Germline V gives CDR1 MGHRA, CDR2 YSYEKL. The CDR3 is made up of 15 amino acids. CDR3 nucleotides: TGCGCCAGCAGCTCGCGACAGAACATGAACACTGGAGCTTTCTTT. It codes for CASSSRQNMNTGAFF.

The chain links TRBV2 to TRBJ1-1; 11 bases agree with TRBD1. Trimming removed 2 bases from V and 5 bases from J; junction bases left unmatched: 7. The CDR3 extends over 16 amino acids. Germline assignment: CDR1 SNHLY and CDR2 FYNNEI. The CDR3: CASSEFGTGGGTEAFF. The CDR3 DNA sequence: TGTGCCAGCAGTGAATTCGGGACAGGGGGAGGAACTGAAGCTTTCTTT.

This clonotype was counted ten times or more. The chain joins TRBV4-3 to TRBJ2-1; possible D gene TRBD2, 5 bases. V was shortened by 1 base and J by 0 bases, with 10 bases between the two germline ends. Looked up from germline, CDR1 is LGHNA and CDR2 is YSLEER. This CDR3 is built from 16 residues. CDR3: CASSQGRAASYNEQFF. The CDR3 DNA reads as TGCGCCAGCAGCCAAGGGAGAGCGGCCTCCTACAATGAGCAGTTCTTC.

The table lists this clonotype with a few counts. CDR3 bases: TGTGCCAGTAGTATAGGCAGGTTTTATACCGGGGAGCTGTTTTTT. This gives the protein CASSIGRFYTGELFF. V and J are TRBV19 and TRBJ2-2; D call uncertain. Trimming left V 1 base short and J 5 bases short, with 11 bases between. Germline V lookup: CDR1 LNHDA, CDR2 SQIVND (reference sequence). The CDR3 consists of 15 residues. Together with reference TRBV19 and TRBJ2-2, the CDR3 gives the full variable domain: DGGITQSPKYLFRKEGQNVTLSCEQNLNHDAMYWYRQDPGQGLRLIYYSQIVNDFQKGDIAEGYSVSREKKESFPLTVTSAQKNPTAFYLCASSIGRFYTGELFFGEGSRLTVL.